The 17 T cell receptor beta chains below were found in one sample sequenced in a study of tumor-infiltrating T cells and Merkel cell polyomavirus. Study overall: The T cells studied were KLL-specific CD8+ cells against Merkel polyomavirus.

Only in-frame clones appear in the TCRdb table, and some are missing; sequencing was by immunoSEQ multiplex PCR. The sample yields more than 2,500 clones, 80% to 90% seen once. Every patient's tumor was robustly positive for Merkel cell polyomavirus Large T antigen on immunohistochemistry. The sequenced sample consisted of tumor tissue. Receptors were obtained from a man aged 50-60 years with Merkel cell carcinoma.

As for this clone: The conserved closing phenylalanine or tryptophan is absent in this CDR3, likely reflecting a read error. The CDR3 DNA follows: TGTGCCACCTCAAATCCAGGGGGTGGGGAGCAGTACATC. Translating it yields CATSNPGGGEQYI. V and J are TRBV6-5 and TRBJ2-7; 7 bases align to TRBD1. The CDR3 extends over 13 amino acids. Unmatched junction bases numbered 13, after V lost 10 bases and J lost 7 bases. CDR1 is MNHEY and CDR2 is SVGAGI in the germline V gene.

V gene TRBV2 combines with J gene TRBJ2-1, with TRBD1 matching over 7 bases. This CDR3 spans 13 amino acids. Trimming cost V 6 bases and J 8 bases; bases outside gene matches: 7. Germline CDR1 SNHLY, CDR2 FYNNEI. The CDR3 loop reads CASRGTASYEQFF. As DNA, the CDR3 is TGTGCCAGCAGGGGGACAGCAAGTTATGAGCAGTTCTTC.

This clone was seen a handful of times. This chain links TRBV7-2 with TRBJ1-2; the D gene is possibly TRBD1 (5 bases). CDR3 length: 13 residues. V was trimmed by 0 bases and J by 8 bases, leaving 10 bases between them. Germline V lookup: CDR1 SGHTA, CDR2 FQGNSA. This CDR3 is CASSLALRGGYTF. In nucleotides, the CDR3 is TGTGCCAGCAGCTTAGCGCTTCGGGGGGGCTACACCTTC.

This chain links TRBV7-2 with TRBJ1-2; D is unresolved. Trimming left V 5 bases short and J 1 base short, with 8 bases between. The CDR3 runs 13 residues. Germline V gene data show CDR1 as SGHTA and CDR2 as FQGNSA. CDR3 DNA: TGTGCCAGCAGCCAACAGCTTAACTATGGCTACACCTTC. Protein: CASSQQLNYGYTF.

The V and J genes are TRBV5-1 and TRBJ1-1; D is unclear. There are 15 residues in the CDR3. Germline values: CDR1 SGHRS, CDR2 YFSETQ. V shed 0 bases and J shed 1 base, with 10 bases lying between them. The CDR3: CASSLAGGWNTEAFF. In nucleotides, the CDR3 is TGCGCCAGCAGCTTGGCGGGAGGGTGGAACACTGAAGCTTTCTTT.

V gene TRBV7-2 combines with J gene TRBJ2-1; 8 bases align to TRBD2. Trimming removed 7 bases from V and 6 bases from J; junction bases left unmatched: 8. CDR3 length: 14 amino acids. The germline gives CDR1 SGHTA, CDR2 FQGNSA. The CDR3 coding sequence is TGTGCCAGCACCGGCGGGGGGCCGGTCAATGAGCAGTTCTTC. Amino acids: CASTGGGPVNEQFF.

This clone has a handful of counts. Here the CDR3 DNA reads TGTGCCAGCAGCTTTATCCAGGGTGATTATCAGCCCCAGCATTTT. It specifies CASSFIQGDYQPQHF. This chain uses TRBV11-3 with TRBJ1-5, with D possibly matching TRBD1 (5 bases). This CDR3 spans 15 amino acids. CDR1 is SGHNT, CDR2 YENEEA, per germline. The V end was cut by 3 bases, the J end by 5 bases, with 14 bases between.

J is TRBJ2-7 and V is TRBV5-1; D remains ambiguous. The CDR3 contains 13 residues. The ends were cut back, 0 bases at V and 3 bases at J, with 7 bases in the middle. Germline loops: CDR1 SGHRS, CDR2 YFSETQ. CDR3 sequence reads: CASSLGADYEQYV. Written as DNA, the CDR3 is TGCGCCAGCAGCTTGGGGGCGGACTACGAGCAGTACGTC.

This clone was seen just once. In DNA, the CDR3 is TGTGCCAGTAGTCCTTCTGGCGGGGGGGGCACAGATACGCAGTATTTT. Its protein is CASSPSGGGGTDTQYF. The rearrangement links TRBV19 to TRBJ2-3, with 9 bases aligning to TRBD2. This CDR3 contains 16 residues. CDR1 is LNHDA and CDR2 is SQIVND in the germline V gene (reference sequence). V gave up 5 bases and J gave up 1 base; unmatched junction bases: 7. Using reference TRBV19 and TRBJ2-3 for the parts outside the CDR3, the full variable domain is DGGITQSPKYLFRKEGQNVTLSCEQNLNHDAMYWYRQDPGQGLRLIYYSQIVNDFQKGDIAEGYSVSREKKESFPLTVTSAQKNPTAFYLCASSPSGGGGTDTQYFGPGTRLTVL.

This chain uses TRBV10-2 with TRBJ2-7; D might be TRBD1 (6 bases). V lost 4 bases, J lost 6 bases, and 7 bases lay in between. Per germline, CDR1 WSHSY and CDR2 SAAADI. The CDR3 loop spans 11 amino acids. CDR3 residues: CASSGRGEQYV. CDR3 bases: TGCGCCAGCAGTGGCAGGGGCGAGCAGTACGTC.

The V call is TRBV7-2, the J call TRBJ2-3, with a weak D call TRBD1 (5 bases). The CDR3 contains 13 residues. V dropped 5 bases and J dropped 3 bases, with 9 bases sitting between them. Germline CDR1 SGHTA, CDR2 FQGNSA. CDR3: CASSTSGTDTQYF. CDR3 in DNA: TGTGCCAGCAGCACATCAGGGACAGATACGCAGTATTTT.

The CDR3, as DNA: TGTGCCAGCAGTGTGACTAGCGGGGAAGATACGCAGTATTTT. Protein: CASSVTSGEDTQYF. This chain uses TRBV6-5 with TRBJ2-3; 11 nucleotides line up with TRBD2. Germline V gene data show CDR1 as MNHEY and CDR2 as SVGAGI. V lost 5 bases and J lost 5; bases outside the gene matches: 3. There are 14 residues in the CDR3.

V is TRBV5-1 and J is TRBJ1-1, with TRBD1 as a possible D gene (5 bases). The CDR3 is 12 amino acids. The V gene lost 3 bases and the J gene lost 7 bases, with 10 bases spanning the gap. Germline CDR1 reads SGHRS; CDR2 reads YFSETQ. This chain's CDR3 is CASSWGGSEAFF. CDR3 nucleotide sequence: TGCGCCAGCAGCTGGGGGGGGAGTGAAGCTTTCTTT.

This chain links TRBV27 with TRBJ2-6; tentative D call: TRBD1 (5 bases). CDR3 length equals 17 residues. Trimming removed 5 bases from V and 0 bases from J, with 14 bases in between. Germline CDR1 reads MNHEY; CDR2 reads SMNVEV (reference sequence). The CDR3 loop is CASSPRQTLSGANVLTF. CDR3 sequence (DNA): TGTGCCAGCAGTCCTAGACAGACCCTCTCTGGGGCCAACGTCCTGACTTTC.

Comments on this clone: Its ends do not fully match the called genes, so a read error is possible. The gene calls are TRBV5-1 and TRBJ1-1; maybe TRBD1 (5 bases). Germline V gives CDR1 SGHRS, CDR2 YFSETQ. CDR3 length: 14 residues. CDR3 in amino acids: CASSSFGGRGRAFF. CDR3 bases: TGCGCAAGCAGCTCGTTCGGGGGTCGGGGCCGAGCTTTCTTT.

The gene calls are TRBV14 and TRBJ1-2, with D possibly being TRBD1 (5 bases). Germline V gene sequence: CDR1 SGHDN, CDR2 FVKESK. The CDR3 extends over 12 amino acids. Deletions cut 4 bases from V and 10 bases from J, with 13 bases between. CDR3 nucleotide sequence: TGTGCCAGCAGCCGAGACAGATACTACTACACCTTC. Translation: CASSRDRYYYTF.

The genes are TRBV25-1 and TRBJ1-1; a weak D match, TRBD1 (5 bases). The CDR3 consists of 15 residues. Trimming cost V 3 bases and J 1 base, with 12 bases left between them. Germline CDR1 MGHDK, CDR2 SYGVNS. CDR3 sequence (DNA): TGTGCCAGCAGTGATTGGGGCAGGTCGAACACTGAAGCTTTCTTT. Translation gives CASSDWGRSNTEAFF.